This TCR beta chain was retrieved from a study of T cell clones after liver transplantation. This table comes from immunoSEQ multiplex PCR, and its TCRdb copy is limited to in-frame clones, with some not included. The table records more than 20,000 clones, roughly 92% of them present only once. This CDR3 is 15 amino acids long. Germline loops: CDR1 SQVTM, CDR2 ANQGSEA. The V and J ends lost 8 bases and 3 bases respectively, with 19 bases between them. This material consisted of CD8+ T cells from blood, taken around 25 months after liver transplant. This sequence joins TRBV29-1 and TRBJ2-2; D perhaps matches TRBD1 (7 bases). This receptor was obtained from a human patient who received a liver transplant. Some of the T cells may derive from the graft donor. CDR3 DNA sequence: TGCAGCACTAGGGGGCGGGATCGGGACACCGGGGAGCTGTTTTTT. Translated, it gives CSTRGRDRDTGELFF.